Below, 30 T cell receptor beta chains from the same sample are listed, as sequenced in a study of cytomegalovirus exposure and HLA in healthy donors. PCR used 60 Vbeta primers and 13 Jbeta primers. Clones were sequenced by immunoSEQ multiplex PCR, and TCRdb holds only the in-frame ones, with some missing. The sample consists of around 200,000 clones, more than 65% of them appearing once. The sample consisted of PBMCs. The receptors come from a girl between 2 and 10 years old in good health and CMV-seropositive.

This clone occurred once. This chain's CDR3 is CASSLMGSRDNEQFF. Written as DNA, the CDR3 is TGTGCCAGCAGCTTAATGGGCTCCAGGGACAATGAGCAGTTCTTC. The rearrangement uses TRBV7-3 and TRBJ2-1; TRBD1 might be the D (5 bases). Trimming removed 1 base from V and 5 bases from J, with 12 bases in between. The CDR3 covers 15 residues. The germline CDR1 and CDR2 sequences are SGHTA and FQGTGA. Supplemented by reference TRBV7-3 and TRBJ2-1, the full variable domain reads GAGVSQTPSNKVTEKGKYVELRCDPISGHTALYWYRQSLGQGPEFLIYFQGTGAADDSGLPNDRFFAVRPEGSVSTLKIQRTERGDSAVYLCASSLMGSRDNEQFFGPGTRLTVL.

This clone was recorded once. The chain uses TRBV14 and TRBJ2-2; D uncertain. This CDR3 spans 15 amino acids. Germline CDR1 is SGHDN and CDR2 is FVKESK. Trimming left V 4 bases short and J 5 bases short, with 14 bases between. The CDR3: CASSPRLQPTGELFF. CDR3 nucleotides: TGTGCCAGCAGCCCTCGGCTACAGCCGACCGGGGAGCTGTTTTTT.

This chain connects TRBV9 to TRBJ1-1, with D uncertain. The ends were cut back, 3 bases at V and 4 bases at J, with 19 bases in the middle. The CDR3 loop spans 16 amino acids. Germline values: CDR1 SGDLS, CDR2 YYNGEE. CDR3 bases: TGTGCCAGCAGCGCATTCCCCCGGGAGGGCCCCACTGAAGCTTTCTTT. Its protein product is CASSAFPREGPTEAFF. The full variable domain, completed using reference TRBV9 and TRBJ1-1, is DSGVTQTPKHLITATGQRVTLRCSPRSGDLSVYWYQQSLDQGLQFLIQYYNGEERAKGNILERFSAQQFPDLHSELNLSSLELGDSALYFCASSAFPREGPTEAFFGQGTRLTVV.

V and J are TRBV27 and TRBJ1-5, with TRBD1 as a possible D gene (6 bases). Trimming left V 0 bases short and J 3 bases short, with 12 bases between. The length of the CDR3 is 16 residues. Germline V CDR1 and CDR2: MNHEY, SMNVEV (reference sequence). CDR3 in amino acids: CASSLSKAGANQPQHF. DNA of the CDR3: TGTGCCAGCAGTTTATCGAAGGCAGGGGCCAATCAGCCCCAGCATTTT.

A word on this clone: This sample includes further DNA sequences coding for the same CDR3. The chain employs TRBV21-1 and TRBJ2-7; TRBD1, the table's D call, was not compared with the DNA. TRBV21-1 is noted as a pseudogene. The CDR3 has 12 amino acids. The CDR3 spells CASSKDTYEQYF. The CDR3 DNA is TGTGCCAGCAGCAAAGACACCTACGAGCAGTACTTC.

The chain recombines TRBV5-6 with TRBJ2-1; D gene unclear. This CDR3 contains 12 residues. Germline CDR1 SGHDT, CDR2 YYEEEE. Trimming shortened V by 0 bases and J by 7 bases, and 5 bases separated the two germline ends. Written as DNA, the CDR3 is TGTGCCAGCAGCTTGGGCGGAAATGAGCAGTTCTTC. It yields the protein CASSLGGNEQFF.

This clone showed up just a few times. The chain has TRBV6-6 and TRBJ1-5, with 8 nucleotides matching TRBD1. The CDR3 length is 13 residues. The J segment lost 2 bases and the V segment lost 6 bases, leaving 0 bases of the junction unmatched. CDR1 is MNHNY and CDR2 is SVGAGI in the germline V gene (reference sequence). CDR3 in amino acids: CASRDRGNQPQHF. CDR3 in DNA: TGTGCCAGCAGGGACAGGGGCAATCAGCCCCAGCATTTT.

The chain is built from TRBV5-1 and TRBJ1-2; the match to TRBD1 covers 8 bases. With 0 bases clipped from V and 7 bases from J, the junction kept 8 bases outside the gene matches. CDR1 is SGHRS and CDR2 is YFSETQ in the germline V gene. The CDR3 has 15 residues. CDR3 sequence reads: CASSLGSGTGGGYTF. The CDR3 DNA reads as TGCGCCAGCAGCTTGGGTTCCGGGACAGGAGGTGGCTACACCTTC.

This clone was seen a handful of times. The genes are TRBV6-1 and TRBJ1-5, with D uncertain. The CDR3 is 14 amino acids. CDR1 and CDR2 from the germline V gene are MNHNS and SASEGT. The V gene lost 4 bases and the J gene lost 3 bases, with 10 bases spanning the gap. The CDR3 DNA is TGTGCCAGCAGTGCCTTGCAGTTCAATCAGCCCCAGCATTTT. This gives the protein CASSALQFNQPQHF.

This chain uses TRBV5-1 with TRBJ2-2, with 11 bases fitting TRBD1. Trimming took 3 bases from V and 2 from J; bases not matched to a gene: 9. Germline V gene sequence: CDR1 SGHRS, CDR2 YFSETQ. The CDR3 runs to 18 residues. The CDR3 here is CASSSGDRGRDNTGELFF. CDR3 nucleotide sequence: TGCGCCAGCAGCTCCGGGGACAGGGGGAGAGATAACACCGGGGAGCTGTTTTTT. The complete variable domain, with remaining parts taken from reference TRBV5-1 and TRBJ2-2, reads KAGVTQTPRYLIKTRGQQVTLSCSPISGHRSVSWYQQTPGQGLQFLFEYFSETQRNKGNFPGRFSGRQFSNSRSEMNVSTLELGDSALYLCASSSGDRGRDNTGELFFGEGSRLTVL.

The V call is TRBV6-5, the J call TRBJ2-1; 8 bases align to TRBD2. V shed 2 bases, J shed 8 bases, and the junction held 11 bases outside the gene matches. This CDR3 has 16 residues. Germline lookup yields CDR1 MNHEY and CDR2 SVGAGI. CDR3 in DNA: TGTGCCAGCAGTTACATCCGGGAGGGCCTTAGAGATGAGCAGTTCTTC. Its protein product is CASSYIREGLRDEQFF.

The CDR3, as DNA: TGTGCCAGCAGTGAATCCCATCCGGGACAGGGTTCCTACGAGCAGTACTTC. Its protein product is CASSESHPGQGSYEQYF. The V call is TRBV25-1, the J call TRBJ2-7, with 9 bases fitting TRBD1. Trimming removed 1 base from V and 1 base from J; junction bases left unmatched: 8. This CDR3 is 17 amino acids long. Germline V gives CDR1 MGHDK, CDR2 SYGVNS.

V is TRBV11-3 and J is TRBJ2-1, with 9 bases matching TRBD2. The CDR3 extends over 16 amino acids. V lost 6 bases and J lost 4; bases outside the gene matches: 10. Germline V gene sequence: CDR1 SGHNT, CDR2 YENEEA. CDR3 protein: CASRKGASGIYNEQFF. In DNA, the CDR3 is TGTGCCAGCAGAAAGGGGGCTAGCGGGATTTACAATGAGCAGTTCTTC.

This chain links TRBV19 with TRBJ1-1; D is perhaps TRBD1 (6 bases). Trimming took off 9 bases at V and 4 bases at J, with 18 bases between the two ends. CDR1 is LNHDA, CDR2 SQIVND, per germline (reference sequence). This CDR3 contains 14 residues. CDR3 sequence: CASNPGQSFTEAFF. The CDR3 region has the DNA TGTGCCAGCAACCCCGGACAGTCCTTCACTGAAGCTTTCTTT.

The V and J genes are TRBV5-8 and TRBJ1-5; 8 positions match TRBD1. The trim removed 4 bases at V and 5 bases at J, leaving 8 bases unmatched. CDR3 length equals 15 residues. Germline V gene sequence: CDR1 SGHTS, CDR2 YDEGEE. CDR3 loop: CASSTTGEGHQPQHF. CDR3 nucleotides: TGTGCCAGCAGCACGACAGGGGAGGGCCATCAGCCCCAGCATTTT.

V and J are TRBV30 and TRBJ1-5; D remains ambiguous. The CDR3 contains 13 residues. V lost 3 bases and J 6 bases, leaving 12 bases between the germline ends. Per the germline V gene, CDR1 is GTSNPN and CDR2 is SVGIG (reference sequence). The CDR3 reads CAWSETPGQPQHF. CDR3 in DNA: TGTGCCTGGAGCGAGACACCCGGTCAGCCCCAGCATTTT.

This chain links TRBV5-6 with TRBJ2-5, with 10 bases lining up with TRBD2. CDR3 length: 17 amino acids. Germline CDR1 is SGHDT and CDR2 is YYEEEE. Losses at the gene ends were 4 bases for V and 4 bases for J; bases not matched to a gene: 13. CDR3 nucleotide sequence: TGTGCCAGCAGCCCCCATCCCGCTAGCGGGAGAGGAGAGACCCAGTACTTC. Encoded protein: CASSPHPASGRGETQYF.

This chain connects TRBV7-2 to TRBJ2-7, with D unresolved. Germline V gene data show CDR1 as SGHTA and CDR2 as FQGNSA. V dropped 5 bases and J dropped 3 bases, with 8 bases sitting between them. CDR3 length equals 12 residues. The CDR3: CASSAVYYEQYF. The DNA for the CDR3 is TGTGCCAGCAGCGCGGTGTACTACGAGCAGTACTTC.

As for this clone: Germline is not matched at one junction end, which may reflect a read error. The chain combines TRBV7-9 with TRBJ1-5; 7 bases align to TRBD1. Germline CDR1 is SEHNR and CDR2 is FQNEAQ (reference sequence). This CDR3 contains 17 residues. The CDR3 is CSSSQTNRGGLIQPQHF. The DNA of the CDR3 is TGTTCCAGCAGCCAAACGAACAGGGGTGGTTTGATTCAGCCCCAGCATTTT.

This clone was detected only a few times. CDR3 bases: TGTGCCAGCAGCATTACGGGACACCCAAATGGCTACACCTTC. Amino acid sequence: CASSITGHPNGYTF. This chain uses TRBV21-1 with TRBJ1-2; the D call in the table, TRBD1, was not verified against the DNA. TRBV21-1 is designated a pseudogene. This CDR3 has 14 amino acids.

V usage is TRBV13 and J usage is TRBJ2-7, with 7 bases matching TRBD1. CDR3 length equals 15 residues. After removal of 5 bases from V and 1 base from J, the junction contained 8 bases not matched to a gene. Germline V gene sequence: CDR1 PRHDT, CDR2 FYEKMQ (reference sequence). The CDR3 reads CASSETGQSSYEQYF. The CDR3 nucleotides read TGTGCCAGCAGCGAGACGGGACAGTCTTCCTACGAGCAGTACTTC.

V usage is TRBV5-4 and J usage is TRBJ2-5, with 8 bases aligning to TRBD2. The DNA end is more similar to TRBJ2-7, so the J call may be wrong. The germline V gene encodes CDR1 SGHNT and CDR2 YYREEE (reference sequence). The CDR3 runs 15 residues. The DNA of the CDR3 is TGTGCCAGCAGCTTGGCATTACCCGGGGGGGGCGAGCAGTACTTC. This codes for CASSLALPGGGEQYF.

V usage is TRBV25-1 and J usage is TRBJ1-1; D possibly corresponds to TRBD1 (6 bases). The CDR3 covers 15 residues. Trimming shortened V by 5 bases and J by 3 bases, and 16 bases separated the two germline ends. Germline V gives CDR1 MGHDK, CDR2 SYGVNS. The CDR3 nucleotides are TGTGCCAGCAGTCTCTCAGGGGACGGTTACACTGAAGCTTTCTTT. This gives the protein CASSLSGDGYTEAFF. Full variable domain (remainder filled in from reference TRBV25-1 and TRBJ1-1): EADIYQTPRYLVIGTGKKITLECSQTMGHDKMYWYQQDPGMELHLIHYSYGVNSTEKGDLSSESTVSRIRTEHFPLTLESARPSHTSQYLCASSLSGDGYTEAFFGQGTRLTVV.

The chain joins TRBV4-1 to TRBJ2-7; D perhaps matches TRBD2 (5 bases). V lost 0 bases, J lost 2 bases, and 11 bases lay in between. The CDR3 length is 15 residues. Germline loops: CDR1 MGHRA, CDR2 YSYEKL. The CDR3 region is CASSQDRRGPYEQYF. In nucleotides, the CDR3 is TGCGCCAGCAGCCAAGATCGAAGAGGGCCCTACGAGCAGTACTTC.

This clone showed up just a few times. Written as DNA, the CDR3 is TGTGCCACCAGCAGAGGTAGAGGCAATGCTTATGGCTACACCTTC. This encodes CATSRGRGNAYGYTF. The chain couples TRBV15 to TRBJ1-2; D unresolved. Germline CDR1 LNHNV, CDR2 YYDKDF (reference sequence). CDR3 length equals 15 residues. V shed 1 base and J shed 5 bases, with 14 bases lying between them.

J is TRBJ2-7 and V is TRBV18; D not resolved. V lost 2 bases and J 2 bases, leaving 7 bases between the germline ends. The CDR3 has 13 residues. Germline CDR1 and CDR2: KGHSH and LQKENI. The CDR3 here is CASSPSATYEQYF. For the CDR3, the DNA is TGTGCCAGCTCACCATCTGCTACCTACGAGCAGTACTTC.

The chain recombines TRBV14 with TRBJ2-1; TRBD1 might be the D (5 bases). CDR1 SGHDN and CDR2 FVKESK come from the germline V gene. V was cut by 0 bases and J by 6 bases, with 15 bases left in between. The CDR3 loop spans 16 amino acids. The CDR3 loop reads CASSQEGVGRRNEQFF. The CDR3 DNA sequence: TGTGCCAGCAGCCAAGAAGGGGTGGGCAGGCGCAATGAGCAGTTCTTC.

The V gene is TRBV19, the J gene TRBJ2-6; the D gene is possibly TRBD2 (5 bases). This CDR3 has 17 residues. The germline V and J ends were trimmed by 3 bases and 1 base, with 13 bases remaining between them. The germline gives CDR1 LNHDA, CDR2 SQIVND (reference sequence). Here the CDR3 DNA reads TGTGCCAGTAGTATCCCACAGCGAGGGTCTGGGGCCAACGTCCTGACTTTC. It yields the protein CASSIPQRGSGANVLTF. The full variable domain, completed using reference TRBV19 and TRBJ2-6, is DGGITQSPKYLFRKEGQNVTLSCEQNLNHDAMYWYRQDPGQGLRLIYYSQIVNDFQKGDIAEGYSVSREKKESFPLTVTSAQKNPTAFYLCASSIPQRGSGANVLTFGAGSRLTVL.

The J gene is TRBJ1-4, the V gene TRBV28; TRBD1 is a possible D gene (5 bases). The V and J ends lost 5 bases and 3 bases respectively, with 13 bases between them. CDR1 is MDHEN, CDR2 SYDVKM, per germline. The CDR3 runs 15 residues. CDR3 residues: CASSIGGQANEKLFF. The CDR3, as DNA: TGTGCCAGCAGTATAGGCGGACAAGCTAATGAAAAACTGTTTTTT.

The chain links TRBV19 to TRBJ2-3; 7 bases agree with TRBD1. The CDR3 extends over 14 amino acids. Germline assignment: CDR1 LNHDA and CDR2 SQIVND (reference sequence). The ends lost 4 bases at V and 2 bases at J; junction bases unmatched: 3. The CDR3 region is CASSKGQPTDTQYF. The CDR3 region has the DNA TGTGCCAGTAGTAAGGGACAGCCCACAGATACGCAGTATTTT.